The clone carrying this T cell receptor (beta chain) was counted only a few times. This specimen belongs to a study of human T cells and chemical hapten exposure. What the library attached to individual cDNA molecules were unique molecular identifiers. One entry per CDR3 protein, called by TCRdb with MiXCR from the RACE reads. The data contain fewer than 140,000 distinct CDR3 sequences, roughly 12% of them singletons. The time point here: pre-sensitization, week 0. Treatment given: therapeutic diphenylcyclopropenone sensitization with weekly scalp DPC. CDR1 is SQVTM, CDR2 ANQGSEA, per germline. The CDR3 covers 13 residues. After removal of 6 bases from V and 2 bases from J, the junction contained 6 bases not matched to a gene.

This sequence joins TRBV29-1 and TRBJ1-1; 7 positions match TRBD1. The clonotype was recovered from a woman in her 50s with alopecia areata. Some clones in this sample may be carry-over from other donors' samples. The source material was whole blood, sampled in connection with sensitization to the hapten diphenylcyclopropenone (DPC). As DNA, the CDR3 is TGCAGCGTCAACGACAGGGTCAACACTGAAGCTTTCTTT. Protein product: CSVNDRVNTEAFF.